This T cell receptor beta chain emerged from a study of cytomegalovirus exposure and HLA in healthy donors (dated by TCRdb to about 2017). Context from the whole study: An earlier analysis of approximately 550 of the donors reported 250 to 350 Gb of sequence data and roughly 110 million unique TCR beta sequences from about 179 million T cells. The T cell repertoires of about 700 subjects were profiled by immunosequencing and related to cytomegalovirus serostatus. Both class I and class II loci were covered by HLA typing, at four-digit resolution. Every repertoire in the discovery cohort had been generated on one and the same sequencing platform. The number of donors typed differed by locus, with roughly 629-640 for A, B, C, DRB1 and DQB1, over 500 for DQA1, some 570 for DPA1, and about 450 for DPB1. In a later genetic analysis, genome-wide SNP genotypes for about 55% of the 666 donors were used, and that subset was treated as a discovery cohort. Along with the approximately 700-subject first cohort, a separate validation cohort of over a hundred different subjects was used. An early release covering roughly 600 HLA-typed donors comprised approximately 300 gigabases of sequencing data and approximately 80 million unique TCR sequences. To predict cytomegalovirus infection status, the study brought together high-throughput TCR immunosequencing, statistical association of individual TCRs with disease status, and machine learning. Rather than drawing on any new phenotypic data, the later analysis identified candidate immune exposures from TCR beta sequences and the way those sequences occurred across donors. The study was designed to test whether signatures of past pathogen exposure could be identified by cataloging public T cell receptors. To decide whether each TCR beta V gene segment behaved as functional or pseudogenic, an earlier analysis of approximately 620 of the donors relied on high-throughput TCR beta sequencing. Among roughly 400 genotyped donors of the cohort, an average of approximately 240,000 unique TCR beta nucleotide sequences were sequenced per donor, roughly 20% of them non-productive. Among the roughly 390 genotyped donors, about 85% belonged to the genetic ancestry cluster associated with self-reported Caucasian donors. Donor age, sex, ethnicity and CMV serostatus were collected together with the repertoire data. A later analysis re-examined previously published TCR beta repertoires from around 670 donors and added high-resolution HLA genotyping to investigate patterns of TCR occurrence. Roughly 5 DR-DQ haplotypes were handled as single units for association and clustering, since linkage in the cohort was strong. On the study overall, not on this receptor specifically: When HLA alleles, especially DR and DQ, strongly co-occurred, TCR associations were difficult to assign to individual alleles. Because counts were too low, roughly 16 rarely observed V segments, including chromosome 9 orphons, were excluded from the earlier analysis of under 650 of the donors. The classifier was reported to diagnose cytomegalovirus status with high specificity and sensitivity in both the original cohort and the validation cohort. In a later analysis, HLA-associated TCR beta chains were found to be more clonally expanded and to have lower generation probabilities than equally common non-associated chains. The presence/absence analyses assumed that sequencing depth was roughly uniform across donors, and that assumption may not be true. In a later analysis, most CMV-associated TCR beta chains were found to appear HLA-restricted, with HLA associations seemingly driven largely by CMV exposure. The study listed 150 to 200 TCR beta chains as associated with cytomegalovirus. In an earlier analysis of roughly 500 of the donors, most TCR beta V segments appeared in productive rearrangements about 87% or about 30% of the time, broadly matching IMGT annotations. An association between a missense DCLRE1C variant and V-gene and J-gene trimming of TCR beta chains was found in a later genetic analysis and replicated in an independent cohort. Linkage disequilibrium might explain the correlated functional status among segregating V segments, but an unknown experimental factor could not be excluded. In this cohort, only TCR beta chains were sequenced, and detectable features were limited by the absence of alpha or paired-chain data. A further reported finding was that TCR beta sequences accurately predicted the HLA-A and HLA-B alleles for most subjects in the first cohort. A group of highly shared sequence variants was considered likely to be a technical artifact of the sequencing pipeline. Some IMGT-functional V segments, including TRBV6-2 and TRBV6-3, could not be distinguished by the 87-base-pair reads and were therefore excluded. A later analysis reported that several top co-occurrence clusters appeared linked to parvovirus B19, influenza, CMV and Epstein-Barr virus. The authors suggested that the approach could potentially be generalized to other disease states and immunological phenotypes. In a later genetic analysis, fewer N-insertions in productive TCRs were reported among donors in an Asian-associated ancestry cluster than the approximately 670-donor mean. Three of the identified cytomegalovirus-associated TCR beta chains were confirmed in vitro to be specific for cytomegalovirus antigens. Because some donors lacked HLA typing at each locus, the association tests relied only on the typed subset. Across donors, most TCR sequences were observed very rarely, whereas some public TCRs were present in many individuals. A later analysis found that TCR association rates varied across HLA loci, with DRB1 alleles showing the most associated TCRs and HLA-C alleles the fewest. In a later analysis, about 17,000 TCR beta sequences were associated with specific HLA alleles at a false discovery rate of 0.05. For the cohort, immune exposure information was limited to CMV serostatus.

The cohort consisted of fewer than 700 healthy bone marrow donors. Cohort members were all nominally healthy when sampled, although unrecorded immune exposures were likely present. The donor tested CMV seronegative and was one of the 352 seronegative cohort members. A peripheral blood sample was provided by each donor, and peripheral blood mononuclear cells were used for TCR beta sequencing. The Qiagen DNeasy Blood Extraction Kit was used to extract genomic DNA from the blood cell samples. A word on this clone: Which antigen it targets is not known. Base qualities are not provided; no much larger clone lies one nucleotide away.

CDR1 and CDR2, looked up from the germline V gene, are LGHNA and YNFKEQ. The CDR3, from cysteine to phenylalanine, totals 17 residues. The entry retains the CDR3 DNA only, 51 bases that are in frame from base 1. Ends trimmed: V by 3 bases, J by 4 bases; bases unmatched to a gene: 12. The method was the immunoSEQ multiplex PCR assay. A mixture of 60 forward primers for TCR Vbeta segments and 13 reverse primers for TCR Jbeta segments was used in the multiplex PCR. Amplification of the CDR3 region of rearranged TCR beta genes was performed with a multiplex PCR assay on genomic DNA. On the Illumina HiSeq System, the amplified TCR beta libraries were sequenced as 87-base-pair reads. For the original study's pipeline: A later analysis tallied tens of millions of unique TCR beta chains across the 640 or so repertoires, and around 9.9 million of those chains were shared by two or more donors. A nearest-neighbor algorithm error-corrected the raw reads and collapsed the reads into unique sequences, merging closely related sequences to remove PCR and sequencing errors. V, D and J gene segments were assigned by aligning CDR3 sequences to IMGT reference sequences. For a sequence to be retained, at least a six-nucleotide match to both a V gene segment and a J gene segment was required. A rearrangement counted as productive if the CDR3 had no stop codons and remained in frame with V and J, and every other rearrangement counted as non-productive. Following IMGT convention, CDR3 was defined as the stretch from the second conserved V-encoded cysteine up to the conserved J-encoded phenylalanine. The earlier analysis of 500 to 750 of the donors excluded any sequence lacking an unambiguous match to a single V gene segment. An earlier analysis of around 600 of the donors classified V segments as functional when productive rearrangements were above 56.7% and as segregating when the standard deviation between donors was above 5%. To diagnose cytomegalovirus status from the catalog of TCR beta chain sequences, a statistical classification framework was built. A later analysis assigned V and J genes by comparing TCR nucleotide sequences with IMGT/GENE-DB human TR gene sequences. The TCRdist pipeline was used in a later analysis to assign CDR3 sequences and most-parsimonious VDJ recombination scenarios. A later analysis defined each TCR beta chain by its CDR3 amino acid sequence plus V-gene family, and excluded reads lacking a unique V-gene family. A later analysis removed over 500 highly shared, low-generation-probability nucleotide sequences to deal with suspected cross-contamination and a sequencing artifact. In a later analysis, a clonal expansion index for each public chain was calculated from normalized within-repertoire ranks of inferred template counts. In a later analysis, generation probabilities were computed using a VDJ recombination model fitted to out-of-frame rearrangements, and the results were checked against IGoR. Hypergeometric tests were used in a later analysis to score TCR-TCR, TCR-HLA and TCR-CMV co-occurrence, with a repertoire-size bias correction applied to the TCR pairs. In a later analysis, false discovery rates were estimated by permuting HLA or CMV assignments 20 times. A later analysis grouped co-occurring TCRs with DBSCAN, adding TCRdist sequence similarity when clustering within HLA-allele-positive subsets. For co-occurrence clustering, repertoires with fewer than 30,000 or more than 120,000 public chains were excluded, along with 4 to 6 repertoires with anomalous nucleotide sharing. TCRdb's version of the immuneACCESS table is confined to in-frame rearrangements and falls short of the full clone set. An unresolved V gene accounts for under half of the shortfall where checked; the remainder is of unknown origin. That table is the source of V, J and clone size, and D and trimming were worked out from the DNA. For this sample there are 180,000 or so clones; more than 60% appear just once. The ten top clones hold 1.4% of the sample.

Sequenced material: PBMCs. The chain was built from TRBV4-2 and TRBJ1-2, with 9 bases in between that match TRBD1. This receptor was obtained from a man aged 18-30 years in good health and CMV-seronegative. The CDR3 protein is CASSHDTGTGTLYGYTF. The nucleotides read TGTGCCAGCAGCCACGATACCGGGACAGGGACACTCTATGGCTACACCTTC.